Detailed here is one TCR beta chain. Antigen: not known. The germline V and J ends were trimmed by 5 bases and 8 bases, with 16 bases remaining between them. The CDR3 covers 14 residues. Germline V lookup: CDR1 SEHNR, CDR2 FQNEAQ (reference sequence). These data originate in a study of T cell responses to AZD1222 COVID-19 vaccine. Overall study results and limits: Researchers report vaccine-associated CD4 TCRs spanning spike, with dominance at 160-218 and 743-854. Spike-specific TCR breadth rose after two AZD1222 doses, and depth rose as well. Baseline testing showed seropositivity in only a handful of AZD1222 recipients. Repertoires were sampled only after the peak T cell response.

Using immunoSEQ multiplex PCR, the repertoire was profiled, and TCRdb retains in-frame clones only, with some absent. Here the sample spans about 130,000 clones, approximately 94% being singletons. This rearrangement joins TRBV7-9 to TRBJ2-1; D is possibly TRBD2 (5 bases). Sequencing used peripheral blood, obtained on day 0 of AZD1222 vaccination. This clonotype was sampled from an adult in good health. The CDR3 region is CASSDPRLADEQFF. The DNA of the CDR3 is TGTGCCAGCAGCGACCCCCGGCTAGCCGATGAGCAGTTCTTC.